This T cell receptor (beta chain) was observed in a study of cytomegalovirus exposure and HLA in healthy donors. The CDR3 has 16 amino acids. Germline V gene data show CDR1 as MDHEN and CDR2 as SYDVKM. The V and J ends lost 8 bases and 3 bases respectively, with 22 bases between them. Points from the study as a whole: Association with HLA alleles at 0.05 false discovery rate was found for 16,951 TCR beta sequences in a later analysis. It was about 150 TCR beta chains that were listed as cytomegalovirus-associated.

Primers for the PCR totalled 60 Vbeta and 13 Jbeta. Some clones are missing from TCRdb's copy, which holds only in-frame ones; the method was immunoSEQ multiplex PCR. This sample yields about 160,000 clones, of which 71% are seen a single time; 2.8% belongs to the top ten. About this clone itself: Its antigen is currently unknown.

This chain links TRBV28 with TRBJ1-1, with a possible D match to TRBD1 (5 bases). The sequencing sample was made of PBMCs. This TCR was sampled from a woman aged 25 to 45 in good health and CMV-seronegative. As DNA, the CDR3 is TGTGCCAGCTCCAACCGGGCCCACTTCAGGGACACTGAAGCTTTCTTT. It specifies CASSNRAHFRDTEAFF.